This TCR beta chain was found in a study of blood T cell repertoires in COVID-19. Study-level background: Italy, Spain and the United States were the sources of the convalescent and acute COVID-19 samples. Nucleic acid was either cDNA or gDNA, and it came from T cells, B-cell-depleted T cells, or PBMCs.

The CDR3 runs 13 residues. CDR1 and CDR2 (germline): ENHRY, SYGVKD. V gave up 4 bases and J gave up 4 bases, with 10 bases separating them. In the source study's methods: Amplification of reference gene primers provided the estimated nucleated cell counts. The assay was immunoSEQ multiplex PCR, and TCRdb's table has in-frame clones only and misses some. Clone size and the V and J calls come from that table; the DNA yielded D and trimming. In the table there are about 120,000 clones, roughly nine tenths of which are singletons. Sample: peripheral blood. This clonotype originated in a man aged 65-85 years with active or convalescent COVID-19. V gene TRBV10-3 combines with J gene TRBJ1-2, with D tentatively TRBD1 (5 bases). CDR3: CAISVGGTYGYTF. The CDR3 DNA sequence: TGTGCCATCAGTGTGGGGGGGACCTATGGCTACACCTTC.